One TCR beta chain is described in this entry. The source of the sample is a study of cytomegalovirus exposure and HLA in healthy donors. Study-level information: Ancestry clustering placed roughly 86% of several hundred genotyped donors in the Caucasian-associated cluster.

The V and J ends lost 2 bases and 4 bases, in that order; junction bases with no gene match: 6. Germline V gene data show CDR1 as SGHTA and CDR2 as FQGNSA. The CDR3 is 16 amino acids. Vbeta (60) and Jbeta (13) primers were used in the PCR. TCRdb's table, derived via immunoSEQ multiplex PCR, lists solely in-frame clones and lacks some. The table has roughly 200,000 clones, about nine tenths seen once. This receptor was obtained from a boy between 2 and 10 years old in good health and CMV-seronegative. The sequencing input was PBMCs. The J gene is TRBJ1-1, the V gene TRBV7-2; TRBD1 aligns across 11 bases. The CDR3 nucleotides read TGTGCCAGCAGCTTATTTGGACAGGGGGCCATCACTGAAGCTTTCTTT. Amino acid sequence: CASSLFGQGAITEAFF.